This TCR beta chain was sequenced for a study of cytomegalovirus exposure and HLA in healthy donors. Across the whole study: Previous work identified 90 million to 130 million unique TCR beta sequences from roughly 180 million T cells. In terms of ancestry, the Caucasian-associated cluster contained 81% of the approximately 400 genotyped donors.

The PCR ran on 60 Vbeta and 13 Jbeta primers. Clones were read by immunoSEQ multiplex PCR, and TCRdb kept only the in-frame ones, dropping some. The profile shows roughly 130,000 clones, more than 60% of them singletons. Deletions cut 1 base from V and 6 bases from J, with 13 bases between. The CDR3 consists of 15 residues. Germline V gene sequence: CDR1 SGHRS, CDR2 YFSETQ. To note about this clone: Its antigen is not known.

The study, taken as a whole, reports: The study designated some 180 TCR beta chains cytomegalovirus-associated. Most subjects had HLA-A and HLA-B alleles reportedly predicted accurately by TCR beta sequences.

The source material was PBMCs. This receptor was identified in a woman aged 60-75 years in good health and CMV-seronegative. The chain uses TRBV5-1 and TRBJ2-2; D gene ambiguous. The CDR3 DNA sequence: TGCGCCAGCAGCTTGTCCCCTAGAGTTGCCGGGGAGCTGTTTTTT. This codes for CASSLSPRVAGELFF.